The 13 T cell receptor beta chains below come from one sample, sequenced in a study of blood T cells in healthy people across ages. Combining a sample-barcoded 5' primer with a J-beta primer mix, a second PCR ran for roughly 7 to 12 cycles. One entry per CDR3 protein, called by TCRdb with MiXCR from the 5' RACE reads. The sample shows 1.5 million to 2 million distinct CDR3 sequences, approximately 39% of them seen only once. The sequencing sample was made of blood. The source of these receptors is a human donor in good health.

J is TRBJ2-1 and V is TRBV4-2; D is tentatively TRBD1 or TRBD2 (6 bases each). The CDR3 extends over 16 amino acids. V dropped 0 bases and J dropped 3 bases, with 12 bases sitting between them. In germline, CDR1 is LGHNA, CDR2 YNFKEQ. CDR3: CASSQDRGDRYNEQFF. The CDR3 DNA reads TGTGCCAGCAGCCAAGATAGGGGGGACCGCTACAATGAGCAGTTCTTC.

The V call is TRBV18, the J call TRBJ1-1, with D uncertain. This CDR3 spans 13 amino acids. The germline gives CDR1 KGHSH, CDR2 LQKENI. The V end was cut by 3 bases, the J end by 5 bases, with 10 bases between. The CDR3 region has the DNA TGTGCCAGCTCACCCCAGTGGGGAACTGAAGCTTTCTTT. Translation: CASSPQWGTEAFF.

This clonotype was detected a few times. V gene TRBV5-1 combines with J gene TRBJ2-3; TRBD2 matches 13 bases. There are 16 residues in the CDR3. Trimming took 4 bases from V and 2 from J; bases not matched to a gene: 4. Germline CDR1 is SGHRS and CDR2 is YFSETQ. The CDR3 loop reads CASSGGLAGDTDTQYF. In nucleotides, the CDR3 is TGCGCCAGCAGCGGAGGACTAGCGGGAGACACAGATACGCAGTATTTT.

The V and J genes are TRBV25-1 and TRBJ2-3, with 7 bases aligning to TRBD1. Germline values: CDR1 MGHDK, CDR2 SYGVNS. The V segment lost 7 bases and the J segment 0 bases; nucleotides outside the gene matches: 4. This CDR3 has 14 residues. CDR3 region: CASKRGQSTDTQYF. CDR3 nucleotide sequence: TGTGCCAGCAAGAGGGGACAGAGCACAGATACGCAGTATTTT. Full variable domain (remainder filled in from reference TRBV25-1 and TRBJ2-3): EADIYQTPRYLVIGTGKKITLECSQTMGHDKMYWYQQDPGMELHLIHYSYGVNSTEKGDLSSESTVSRIRTEHFPLTLESARPSHTSQYLCASKRGQSTDTQYFGPGTRLTVL.

The table lists this clonotype with a few counts. The chain recombines TRBV7-9 with TRBJ2-1; TRBD1 agrees at 9 bases. V lost 5 bases to trimming and J lost 3 bases; unmatched junction nucleotides: 5. Germline-derived CDR1 and CDR2 are SEHNR and FQNEAQ (reference sequence). The CDR3 has 15 residues. The CDR3 sequence is CASSATGQGYNEQFF. CDR3 in DNA: TGTGCCAGCAGCGCAACGGGACAGGGCTACAATGAGCAGTTCTTC.

This clonotype occurred a few times. The chain employs TRBV6-2 or TRBV6-3 and TRBJ2-7; 9 positions match TRBD1. This CDR3 has 12 residues. The V gene's germline CDR1 is MNHEY and CDR2 SVGEGT. The V gene end was trimmed by 8 bases and the J gene end by 5 bases; junction bases not matched to a gene: 4. The CDR3 nucleotides are TGTGCCAGCCGGGACAGGGAGGACGAGCAGTACTTC. Translating gives CASRDREDEQYF.

Of note for this clonotype: One end of the junction varies from germline; a read error may be responsible. The V call is TRBV12-3 or TRBV12-4, the J call TRBJ1-2, with a weak D call TRBD1 (5 bases). The CDR3 is 11 amino acids. CDR3 residues: CAGRDYYGYTF. CDR3 nucleotides: TGTGCCGGCAGGGACTACTATGGCTACACCTTC.

Details on this clonotype: A read error may account for a junction end that differs from germline. The chain has TRBV20-1 and TRBJ1-4; TRBD1 matches 7 bases. CDR1 DFQATT and CDR2 SNEGSKA come from the germline V gene (reference sequence). The CDR3 has 22 residues. The CDR3 DNA reads as TGCAGTGCTAGAGGATTCCGGGACAGCGTCGCCCTCGGAGAGGTCGACCTTGAAAAACTGGTTTTT. Its protein is CSARGFRDSVALGEVDLEKLVF.

This clonotype appeared a few times. The J gene is TRBJ2-5, the V gene TRBV20-1; perhaps TRBD2 as D (6 bases). There are 13 residues in the CDR3. The germline gives CDR1 DFQATT, CDR2 SNEGSKA (reference sequence). V lost 6 bases, J lost 5 bases, and 16 bases lay in between. CDR3 amino acids: CSALRRAGETQYF. The CDR3 region has the DNA TGCAGTGCCCTGAGGAGGGCCGGGGAGACCCAGTACTTC.

A remark on this clonotype: It may be a read error: a sequence one base away is much more abundant. This chain uses TRBV7-6 with TRBJ2-6; no reliable D call. In germline, CDR1 is SGHVS, CDR2 FNYEAQ. The CDR3 is made up of 15 amino acids. Trimming took off 2 bases at V and 1 base at J, with 6 bases between the two ends. CDR3 nucleotide sequence: TGTGCCAGCAGCTTATTCGAGTCTGGGGCCAACGTCCTGACTTTC. This translates into CASSLFESGANVLTF. The full variable domain, its missing parts supplied by reference TRBV7-6 and TRBJ2-6, is GAGVSQSPRYKVTKRGQDVALRCDPISGHVSLYWYRQALGQGPEFLTYFNYEAQQDKSGLPNDRFSAERPEGSISTLTIQRTEQRDSAMYRCASSLFESGANVLTFGAGSRLTVL.

V usage is TRBV27 and J usage is TRBJ2-1; 8 bases fit TRBD1. CDR3 length: 16 residues. The J segment lost 2 bases and the V segment lost 1 base, leaving 4 bases of the junction unmatched. Germline CDR1 and CDR2: MNHEY and SMNVEV (reference sequence). The CDR3 nucleotides read TGTGCCAGCAGTTTATATTCCAGGGGGCCCTACAATGAGCAGTTCTTC. Amino acids: CASSLYSRGPYNEQFF.

The chain links TRBV9 to TRBJ2-2; the D is unclear. The V end lost 0 bases, the J end lost 1 base, and 4 bases lay between the germline ends. CDR3 length equals 14 residues. The V gene's germline CDR1 is SGDLS and CDR2 YYNGEE. CDR3 DNA sequence: TGTGCCAGCAGCGTAGGGTGGAACACCGGGGAGCTGTTTTTT. It translates to CASSVGWNTGELFF.

This clonotype was counted only a few times. V gene TRBV29-1 combines with J gene TRBJ1-1, with D uncertain. The CDR3 is 13 residues long. Looked up from germline, CDR1 is SQVTM and CDR2 is ANQGSEA. The ends were cut back, 3 bases at V and 0 bases at J, with 8 bases in the middle. CDR3 nucleotides: TGCAGCGTTGACGGGATCTTGAACACTGAAGCTTTCTTT. It specifies CSVDGILNTEAFF.